This T cell receptor (beta chain) was sequenced for a study of cytotoxic CD8 clonotypes in ibrutinib-treated CLL. Study at large: The patients, some 12 relapsed/refractory and fewer than 16 treatment-naive, included 17 who were IGHV unmutated.

Repertoires were generated with immunoSEQ multiplex PCR, while TCRdb's copy carries only in-frame clones and drops some. The sample yields about 74,000 clones, 80% seen once. For this clone: No antigen is known for it.

V dropped 8 bases and J dropped 7 bases, with 14 bases sitting between them. The CDR3 runs 12 residues. Germline values: CDR1 MDHEN, CDR2 SYDVKM. Findings and limits, study-wide: Public clonotypes, rarely seen, contracted or held steady on treatment.

The chain joins TRBV28 to TRBJ1-2; D is possibly TRBD1 (5 bases). Material: PBMCs, obtained at disease progression, from a patient treated with ibrutinib. The source of this sequence is a human donor with chronic lymphocytic leukemia. This chain's CDR3 is CASLGGTGGYTF. CDR3 bases: TGTGCCAGCCTCGGGGGGACTGGTGGCTACACCTTC.